This is a list of T cell receptor beta chains from one sample in a study of Ad26.COV2.S vaccination and SARS-CoV-2 variants. Repertoires were generated with immunoSEQ multiplex PCR, while TCRdb's copy carries only in-frame clones and drops some. The table lists over 250,000 clones, around 87% of them singletons. Sequencing used peripheral blood, obtained in a trial of Ad26.COV2.S vaccine versus placebo. These receptors came from a person between 18 and 60 years old who received the Ad26.COV2.S COVID-19 vaccine or a placebo. The CDR3 runs from the conserved cysteine through the conserved F or W. D genes are given only for firm matches.

J,D,V,CDR3
TRBJ2-7,NA,TRBV12-3/TRBV12-4,CASSKTGAYEQYF
TRBJ2-2,NA,TRBV2,CASSDSPGALNTGELFF
TRBJ1-2,TRBD1,TRBV7-6,CASSSTTGGPYGYTF
TRBJ2-6,NA,TRBV4-2,CASSQGQGPDSGANVLTF
TRBJ2-1,NA,TRBV30,CAWTDWYNEQFF
TRBJ2-3,TRBD2,TRBV28,CASRQLTSGGMEQYF
TRBJ2-3,TRBD2,TRBV4-3,CASSQGISGGRTDTQYF
TRBJ2-7,TRBD2,TRBV7-2,CASSPTSGSYEQYF
TRBJ1-3,NA,TRBV2,CASSEQGWTAGNTIYF
TRBJ2-5,TRBD2,TRBV10-3,CAIKGLAFGETQYF
TRBJ2-3,NA,TRBV7-2,CASSLDRKDTQYF
TRBJ1-4,TRBD1,TRBV5-1,CASSLERIGQGDEKLFF
TRBJ1-5,NA,TRBV6-2/TRBV6-3,CASSRDDWQPQHF
TRBJ2-1,NA,TRBV6-4,CASSDNGDEQFF
TRBJ2-5,NA,TRBV10-1,CASSEAGEETQYF
TRBJ1-6,NA,TRBV10-3,CAISGENTGSSNSPLHF
TRBJ1-1,TRBD1,TRBV11-2,CASSHRTGLYREAFF
TRBJ2-3,TRBD2,TRBV3-1/TRBV3-2,CASSPGRGGTQYF
TRBJ1-6,NA,TRBV11-2,CASRPRVGFDSPLHF
TRBJ2-7,NA,TRBV6-6,CASSPGRRTEFSYEQYF
TRBJ2-7,TRBD2,TRBV6-1,CASSERLAAPLGEQYF
TRBJ2-7,NA,TRBV19,CASSLTNSYEQYF
TRBJ2-1,TRBD2,TRBV7-2,CASSLTGTSGYNEQFF
TRBJ1-1,TRBD1,TRBV30,CAWSDRRQGEAFF
TRBJ1-1,TRBD1,TRBV11-2,CASSSTGTDTEAFF
TRBJ2-3,TRBD2,TRBV5-8,CASSRISGRWSDTQYF
TRBJ2-3,NA,TRBV10-3,CAIRAGGTDTQYF
TRBJ2-3,NA,TRBV30,CAWGIGTDTQYF
TRBJ2-1,NA,TRBV11-1,CASTIESSYNEQFF
TRBJ1-2,NA,TRBV6-4,CASSDLTADYGYTF
TRBJ1-3,NA,TRBV10-2,CASSDLNAVSGNTIYF
TRBJ2-1,TRBD2,TRBV5-1,CASSLNGGRAGDEQFF
TRBJ1-2,NA,TRBV7-9,CASSGGVGYGYTF
TRBJ2-3,TRBD1,TRBV15,CATRRDRGTDTQYF
TRBJ2-1,NA,TRBV5-1,CASSLGVVYNEQFF
TRBJ2-2,TRBD2,TRBV30,CAWSRLAPGELFF
TRBJ2-5,TRBD1,TRBV19,CASSPRTGDIQETQYF
TRBJ2-1,NA,TRBV18,CASSPRRERNEQFF
TRBJ2-7,NA,TRBV12-5,CASGSGQSGSYEQYF
TRBJ1-1,TRBD1,TRBV5-1,CASSLSGQVMNTEAFF
TRBJ2-1,NA,TRBV4-2,CASSLSTNEQFF
TRBJ2-1,NA,TRBV7-2,CASSLGVNRPNEQFF
TRBJ2-3,NA,TRBV7-2,CASGGFAGAATDTQYF
TRBJ1-5,NA,TRBV28,CATSNPTGRRALNQPQHF
TRBJ2-1,NA,TRBV24-1,CATSDSDSSSYNEQFF
TRBJ2-7,TRBD1,TRBV7-9,CASSLAGGQGFDEQYF
TRBJ1-2,TRBD1,TRBV5-8,CASSLNRGLPGYTF
TRBJ2-3,NA,TRBV12-3/TRBV12-4,CASVATGRDTQYF
TRBJ2-1,TRBD2,TRBV5-1,CASSSPGLAAYNEQFF
TRBJ2-2,TRBD2,TRBV13,CASSLGPGGARPGELFF
TRBJ2-1,NA,TRBV14,CASSQDQGRNEQFF
TRBJ2-2,NA,TRBV2,CASKRDNAGELFF
TRBJ1-1,NA,TRBV7-8,CASSLWVGVGSTEAFF
TRBJ1-2,TRBD1,TRBV23-1,CASRLRDRGRSNYGYTF
TRBJ1-2,NA,TRBV6-5,CASSYSGPARGYTF
TRBJ1-4,NA,TRBV6-1,CASSIPAASEKLFF
TRBJ2-5,NA,TRBV7-9,CASSPSLGGSETQYF
TRBJ1-2,NA,TRBV2,CASSVQGPDYGYTF
TRBJ1-5,TRBD1,TRBV19,CASSTQGGQPQHF
TRBJ2-5,NA,TRBV5-4,CASSLARRETQYF